The TCR beta chain under discussion was sequenced for a study of cytomegalovirus exposure and HLA in healthy donors. The PCR made use of 60 Vbeta and 13 Jbeta primers. The protocol was immunoSEQ multiplex PCR, while the TCRdb copy is restricted to in-frame clones and leaves out a portion. The sample includes about 160,000 clones, around 77% seen only once; the top ten take about 1.5%. Study observations and caveats: In a later analysis, across HLA loci, associated TCR counts were highest for DRB1, lowest for HLA-C. V- and J-gene trimming of TCR beta was linked (in a later analysis) to a missense DCLRE1C variant. Common viral pathogens seemed to be connected with several of the most significant clusters, according to a later analysis. For most subjects, TCR beta sequences were reported to predict HLA-A and HLA-B alleles with accuracy.

A note on this clone: Its cognate antigen is unknown.

The CDR3 sequence is 14 residues long. J was trimmed by 1 base and V by 7 bases; bases with no gene match: 6. Looked up from germline, CDR1 is SGHNT and CDR2 is YYREEE (reference sequence). This clonotype was obtained from a woman in her 30s in good health and CMV-seronegative. The chain employs TRBV5-4 and TRBJ1-2; the match to TRBD1 covers 8 bases. Source material: PBMCs. CDR3 sequence reads: CASHRTGSNYGYTF. In nucleotides, the CDR3 is TGTGCCAGCCATCGGACAGGGAGTAACTATGGCTACACCTTC.